The sequence of this T cell receptor beta chain was determined in a study of shared clonotypes between healthy human individuals. Study details: Donors, aged 18 to 49, were two women and a few men. Whole-study findings and limits: All-four-donor shared clonotypes had higher generation probabilities than non-shared clonotypes did. Several donors shared approximately 5% of their naive CD4 clonotypes.

Once extracted for a subset, genomic DNA was divided evenly among several immunoSEQ plates. Sequencing used immunoSEQ multiplex PCR; TCRdb keeps in-frame clones, though not all of them. This sample yields over a million clones, of which about 98.5% are seen a single time; 0.36% belongs to the top ten. Of note for this clone: Its antigen remains unidentified.

This CDR3 has 15 amino acids. V shed 3 bases, J shed 7 bases, and the junction held 7 bases outside the gene matches. Germline loops: CDR1 SGDLS, CDR2 YYNGEE. The receptor was derived from a man under 40 in good health. The J gene is TRBJ2-1, the V gene TRBV9, with 10 bases that match TRBD2. Sequenced input: naive CD4+ T cells sorted from blood. Subset in this sample: CD45RA+ positively selected. The CDR3 spells CASSGLAGELNEQFF. The CDR3 region has the DNA TGTGCCAGCAGCGGGCTAGCGGGAGAGTTGAATGAGCAGTTCTTC.